This TCR beta chain was obtained from a study of T cell responses to AZD1222 COVID-19 vaccine. Worth noting for this clone: Its antigen remains unknown.

The CDR3 sequence is 15 residues long. Germline values: CDR1 LNHDA, CDR2 SQIVND (reference sequence). The V gene lost 1 base and the J gene lost 5 bases, with 12 bases spanning the gap. Assay: immunoSEQ multiplex PCR; the TCRdb copy retains only in-frame clones and omits some. The sample lists roughly 200,000 clones, 85% to 95% occurring once. General study results and limits: Clonal diversity was possibly underestimated, and white British individuals and females predominated among donors. Nearly half of unique spike-specific TCRs reportedly avoided B.1.351 and B.1.1.7 mutated regions. Regions 160-218 and 743-854 held dominance among vaccine-associated CD4 TCRs, which spanned spike.

This chain joins TRBV19 and TRBJ2-1; no reliable D call. This receptor was obtained from an adult in good health. The source material was peripheral blood, sampled on day 0 of AZD1222 vaccination. The CDR3 region is CASSIAGPRNNEQFF. The CDR3 coding sequence is TGTGCCAGTAGTATAGCTGGGCCCCGGAACAATGAGCAGTTCTTC.